Below are 23 T cell receptor beta chains sequenced from a single sample in a study of blood T cell repertoires in COVID-19 (dated by TCRdb to 2020 to 2022). Library preparation was by the immunoSEQ multiplex PCR assay. TCRdb retrieved this table from immuneACCESS and kept in-frame rearrangements only. Not all clones are present; in checked studies, unresolved V genes account for under half, and no reason is known for the remainder. The sample table records about 150,000 clones; around 81% of these occur just once. Clones ranked in the top ten supply 7.5% to 9.5% of the sample. Sequencing used peripheral blood. The receptor set was obtained from a human donor with acute or convalescent COVID-19. The donor label of this sample is uncertain.

V usage is TRBV7-2 and J usage is TRBJ1-2; D is possibly TRBD1 (6 bases). CDR3 length: 11 residues. CDR1 is SGHTA, CDR2 FQGNSA, per germline. Trimming took off 5 bases at V and 12 bases at J, with 13 bases between the two ends. The CDR3 loop reads CASSPAGADTF. The CDR3 DNA follows: TGTGCCAGCAGCCCCGCGGGGGCAGACACCTTC.

V gene TRBV29-1 combines with J gene TRBJ2-2; 8 positions match TRBD2. V lost 5 bases, J lost 0 bases, and 2 bases stayed unmatched. Looked up from germline, CDR1 is SQVTM and CDR2 is ANQGSEA. The CDR3 runs to 14 residues. The CDR3 sequence: CSVPGGTNTGELFF. The CDR3, as DNA: TGCAGCGTTCCGGGGGGGACGAACACCGGGGAGCTGTTTTTT.

In its sample, this clone was seen a few times. The V call is TRBV7-9, the J call TRBJ1-1; D gene uncertain. There are 14 residues in the CDR3. The germline V gene has CDR1 SEHNR and CDR2 FQNEAQ (reference sequence). V lost 1 base to trimming and J lost 1 base, with 7 bases between them. The CDR3: CASSLVVANTEAFF. The DNA of the CDR3 is TGTGCCAGCAGCTTAGTAGTCGCGAACACTGAAGCTTTCTTT.

This chain connects TRBV3-1 (or the pseudogene TRBV3-2) to TRBJ1-2; 8 nucleotides match TRBD1. This CDR3 has 17 residues. Losses at the gene ends were 2 bases for V and 4 bases for J; bases not matched to a gene: 12. CDR1 and CDR2 from the germline V gene are LGHDT and YNNKEL (reference sequence). This chain's CDR3 is CASSQIGIRGLSYGYTF. The CDR3 DNA reads as TGTGCCAGCAGCCAAATTGGGATCAGGGGGCTCAGCTATGGCTACACCTTC.

There are a few counts of this clone. V gene TRBV2 combines with J gene TRBJ2-7; no firm D call. V was pared by 2 bases and J by 2 bases, with 13 bases between. Germline assignment: CDR1 SNHLY and CDR2 FYNNEI. This CDR3 has 15 residues. The CDR3 coding sequence is TGTGCCAGCAGTGAATGGATAGGCGGTCCCTACGAGCAGTACTTC. Protein: CASSEWIGGPYEQYF.

This chain connects TRBV20-1 to TRBJ2-1; the D is unclear. The germline CDR1 and CDR2 sequences are DFQATT and SNEGSKA (reference sequence). The CDR3 length is 11 residues. The CDR3 reads CSAAKRDEQFF. In DNA form, the CDR3 reads TGCAGCGCAGCCAAGCGAGATGAGCAGTTCTTC.

This clone was found a few times. The chain links TRBV6-5 to TRBJ1-6; unclear D gene. Germline CDR1 is MNHEY and CDR2 is SVGAGI. With 7 bases removed from V and 7 bases from J, the gap between germline ends came to 17 bases. There are 15 residues in the CDR3. CDR3 residues: CASTLNGVENSPLHF. DNA of the CDR3: TGTGCCAGCACCCTAAACGGGGTCGAGAATTCACCCCTCCACTTT.

Here the CDR3 reads CASTGTGVFYGYTF. Written as DNA, the CDR3 is TGTGCCAGCACCGGGACAGGGGTTTTTTATGGCTACACCTTC. The chain combines TRBV25-1 with TRBJ1-2; 10 bases match TRBD1. J was trimmed by 5 bases and V by 7 bases; bases with no gene match: 7. The CDR3 has 14 amino acids. Germline values: CDR1 MGHDK, CDR2 SYGVNS.

The chain uses TRBV19 and TRBJ2-1, with D tentatively TRBD2 (7 bases). CDR1 LNHDA and CDR2 SQIVND come from the germline V gene (reference sequence). The V end lost 5 bases, the J end lost 10 bases, and 12 bases lay between the germline ends. The CDR3 runs to 12 residues. The CDR3 is CASSAGAGEQFF. DNA of the CDR3: TGTGCCAGTAGTGCGGGGGCAGGGGAGCAGTTCTTC.

The gene calls are TRBV13 and TRBJ2-1, with D perhaps matching TRBD1 (5 bases). This CDR3 has 16 amino acids. The germline V gene has CDR1 PRHDT and CDR2 FYEKMQ (reference sequence). Trimming removed 1 base at V and 3 bases at J, with 13 bases between. Here the CDR3 DNA reads TGTGCCAGCAGCTTAGTCGAACAGGCCCACTACAATGAGCAGTTCTTC. It yields the protein CASSLVEQAHYNEQFF.

V usage is TRBV11-2 and J usage is TRBJ1-2; TRBD1 matches 9 bases. CDR1 is SGHAT and CDR2 is FQNNGV in the germline V gene. The V and J ends lost 0 bases and 4 bases, in that order; junction bases with no gene match: 12. There are 18 residues in the CDR3. This chain's CDR3 is CASSLDPGQGGYIYGYTF. CDR3 bases: TGTGCCAGCAGCTTAGATCCGGGACAGGGAGGCTATATCTATGGCTACACCTTC.

The chain links TRBV6-5 to TRBJ1-1, with D perhaps TRBD1 (5 bases). The germline gives CDR1 MNHEY, CDR2 SVGAGI. The V gene lost 7 bases and the J gene lost 4 bases, with 16 bases spanning the gap. The CDR3 runs 14 residues. CDR3 protein: CASTKGPLGTEAFF. The CDR3 DNA follows: TGTGCCAGCACCAAGGGGCCTTTGGGCACTGAAGCTTTCTTT.

The genes are TRBV6-6 and TRBJ1-6; no firm D call. The CDR3 length is 14 residues. V lost 4 bases, J lost 4 bases, and 8 bases lay in between. Germline CDR1 reads MNHNY; CDR2 reads SVGAGI (reference sequence). The CDR3 sequence: CASSWGDYNSPLHF. The CDR3 DNA follows: TGTGCCAGCAGTTGGGGAGATTATAATTCACCCCTCCACTTT.

The rearrangement uses TRBV27 and TRBJ1-6; no clear D. The CDR3 is 14 amino acids. CDR1 and CDR2 (germline): MNHEY, SMNVEV (reference sequence). V shed 5 bases and J shed 0 bases, with 5 bases lying between them. The CDR3 spells CASSTVSYNSPLHF. The CDR3 DNA is TGTGCCAGCAGTACAGTCTCCTATAATTCACCCCTCCACTTT.

This chain links TRBV5-1 with TRBJ1-1; D ambiguous. CDR1 SGHRS and CDR2 YFSETQ come from the germline V gene. V was cut by 4 bases and J by 5 bases, with 15 bases left in between. The CDR3 totals 14 residues. Here the CDR3 reads CASSRVLPGTEAFF. The DNA of the CDR3 is TGCGCCAGCAGCCGAGTTTTACCGGGAACTGAAGCTTTCTTT.

The chain links TRBV28 to TRBJ2-1; 9 bases map to TRBD1. The trim removed 8 bases at V and 4 bases at J, leaving 9 bases unmatched. Germline lookup yields CDR1 MDHEN and CDR2 SYDVKM. The CDR3 totals 15 residues. Here the CDR3 reads CASSTRDRVYNEQFF. CDR3 sequence (DNA): TGTGCCAGCTCCACAAGGGACAGGGTATACAATGAGCAGTTCTTC.

The chain has TRBV27 and TRBJ2-1; D gene uncertain. V was cut by 5 bases and J by 6 bases, with 17 bases left in between. Looked up from germline, CDR1 is MNHEY and CDR2 is SMNVEV (reference sequence). This CDR3 has 15 residues. This chain's CDR3 is CASSVLGAERNEQFF. In DNA, the CDR3 is TGTGCCAGCAGTGTTCTAGGCGCTGAACGCAATGAGCAGTTCTTC.

This clone was seen just once. CDR3 sequence (DNA): TGTGCCAGCAGTTTAAGGGGAAGAACTGAAGCTTTCTTT. Translating it yields CASSLRGRTEAFF. This chain uses TRBV27 with TRBJ1-1; TRBD1 might be the D (5 bases). The V end lost 2 bases, the J end lost 5 bases, and 9 bases lay between the germline ends. The CDR3 is 13 residues long. Looked up from germline, CDR1 is MNHEY and CDR2 is SMNVEV (reference sequence).

The chain carries TRBV4-2 and TRBJ2-2; the match to TRBD2 covers 8 bases. CDR3 length: 16 amino acids. V was pared by 0 bases and J by 0 bases, with 0 bases of the junction left unmatched. Germline CDR1 reads LGHNA; CDR2 reads YNFKEQ. As DNA, the CDR3 is TGTGCCAGCAGCCAAGAACTAGCGGCGAACACCGGGGAGCTGTTTTTT. Translation: CASSQELAANTGELFF.

The chain is built from TRBV5-4 and TRBJ1-4, with 7 bases aligning to TRBD1. The CDR3 runs 15 residues. Germline V CDR1 and CDR2: SGHNT, YYREEE (reference sequence). Losses at the gene ends were 0 bases for V and 6 bases for J; bases not matched to a gene: 5. The CDR3 DNA sequence: TGTGCCAGCAGCTTGGTTGGGACAGCTGATGAAAAACTGTTTTTT. Residues: CASSLVGTADEKLFF.

This CDR3 reads CASSLAGNTGELFF. The CDR3 DNA follows: TGTGCCAGCAGCTTGGCGGGAAACACCGGGGAGCTGTTTTTT. This sequence joins TRBV5-4 and TRBJ2-2; possibly TRBD2 for D (5 bases). This CDR3 is built from 14 residues. CDR1 SGHNT and CDR2 YYREEE come from the germline V gene (reference sequence). The germline V and J ends were trimmed by 0 bases and 2 bases, with 5 bases remaining between them.

This sequence joins TRBV6-5 and TRBJ1-4; D not resolved. CDR1 is MNHEY and CDR2 is SVGAGI in the germline V gene. This CDR3 spans 13 amino acids. Trimming left V 6 bases short and J 5 bases short, with 10 bases between. DNA of the CDR3: TGTGCCAGCAGCCCCTGGAGGAATGAAAAACTGTTTTTT. Translated: CASSPWRNEKLFF.

The count of this clone is one. The gene calls are TRBV24-1 and TRBJ1-4, with a possible D match to TRBD1 (6 bases). Germline CDR1 KGHDR, CDR2 SFDVKD. Trimming cost V 4 bases and J 6 bases, with 11 bases left between them. CDR3 length: 14 residues. DNA for the CDR3: TGTGCCACCAGTGAAGGGGGTGGGGATGAAAAACTGTTTTTT. Its translation: CATSEGGGDEKLFF.